This T cell receptor beta chain was found in a study of blood T cell repertoires in COVID-19. Generated by immunoSEQ multiplex PCR, the TCRdb table keeps only in-frame clones and is missing some. Of some 290,000 clones in the sample, around nine tenths were seen once. Germline CDR1 and CDR2: MGHRA and YSYEKL. CDR3 length: 16 amino acids. Germline trimming cut 5 bases from V and 5 bases from J; bases unmatched to any gene: 15. This chain joins TRBV4-1 and TRBJ2-7; 7 bases align to TRBD2. This receptor was obtained from a woman in her twenties or thirties with COVID-19, enrolled during active disease. Sequenced input: peripheral blood. The CDR3 reads CASSTRVAREANEQYF. In DNA form, the CDR3 reads TGCGCCAGCAGCACAAGAGTTGCCCGGGAGGCAAACGAGCAGTACTTC.